These 7 T cell receptor beta chains originate from one sample sequenced in a study of T-cell memory formation after mild COVID-19. TCRdb reanalysed the 5' RACE reads using MiXCR and keeps one entry per CDR3 protein. This sample has over 450,000 distinct CDR3 sequences; approximately 20% occur once, and the top ten carry about an eighth. The sequencing input was PBMCs or a T cell subset sorted from them (not recorded which). Receptor source: an adult woman who had mild COVID-19 (a few samples of this study predate the infection). Cell type and time point are not known.

This sequence joins TRBV20-1 and TRBJ2-3; D uncertain. CDR3 length: 12 amino acids. Germline assignment: CDR1 DFQATT and CDR2 SNEGSKA (reference sequence). The germline V and J ends were trimmed by 6 bases and 6 bases, with 13 bases remaining between them. The CDR3 here is CSAPGRADTQYF. The CDR3 bases are TGCAGTGCCCCCGGAAGAGCGGATACGCAGTATTTT.

V is TRBV2 and J is TRBJ2-1, with TRBD2 matching over 7 bases. Germline V gene data show CDR1 as SNHLY and CDR2 as FYNNEI. CDR3 size: 14 residues. With 8 bases clipped from V and 0 bases from J, the junction kept 4 bases outside the gene matches. The CDR3 DNA reads as TGTGCCAGCCCCCCGGGGGGCTCCTACAATGAGCAGTTCTTC. Translating it yields CASPPGGSYNEQFF.

Only a few counts were recorded for this clonotype. V is TRBV5-1 and J is TRBJ2-7; D remains ambiguous. V shed 4 bases and J shed 0 bases, with 8 bases lying between them. Germline assignment: CDR1 SGHRS and CDR2 YFSETQ. The CDR3 has 13 amino acids. DNA of the CDR3: TGCGCCAGCAGCAAGGACGCCTCCTACGAGCAGTACTTC. It encodes CASSKDASYEQYF.

This clonotype was seen a few times. The chain joins TRBV4-1 to TRBJ1-4; D is unclear. Trimming left V 3 bases short and J 6 bases short, with 17 bases between. CDR3 length: 16 amino acids. Germline assignment: CDR1 MGHRA and CDR2 YSYEKL. This CDR3 reads CASSQSTRVTHEKLFF. The CDR3 DNA is TGCGCCAGCAGCCAGTCCACAAGGGTTACACATGAAAAACTGTTTTTT.

This clonotype turned up a few times. The chain joins TRBV20-1 to TRBJ1-5; D is possibly TRBD1 (6 bases). This CDR3 comprises 16 residues. Germline V gives CDR1 DFQATT, CDR2 SNEGSKA (reference sequence). The ends were cut back, 3 bases at V and 2 bases at J, with 17 bases in the middle. CDR3 sequence reads: CSASAGATGGNQPQHF. CDR3 DNA sequence: TGCAGTGCTAGTGCAGGGGCCACAGGCGGCAATCAGCCCCAGCATTTT.

Only a few counts were recorded for this clonotype. This chain uses TRBV5-1 with TRBJ1-5; D may be TRBD1 (6 bases). Germline assignment: CDR1 SGHRS and CDR2 YFSETQ. Trimming pared 4 bases from V and 5 bases from J, leaving 13 bases between. The CDR3 loop spans 14 amino acids. The CDR3 nucleotides read TGCGCCAGCAGCCCCGGGGCAGGGGATCAGCCCCAGCATTTT. It specifies CASSPGAGDQPQHF.

V usage is TRBV30 and J usage is TRBJ2-7; either TRBD1 or TRBD2 may fit D (5 bases each). V was trimmed by 2 bases and J by 5 bases, leaving 13 bases between them. The CDR3 covers 13 residues. Looked up from germline, CDR1 is GTSNPN and CDR2 is SVGIG (reference sequence). This CDR3 is CAWSWGFGNEQYF. The CDR3 coding sequence is TGTGCCTGGAGTTGGGGGTTCGGGAACGAGCAGTACTTC.